This record concerns one T cell receptor beta chain sequence. What it binds is unknown. The sample originates from a study of shared clonotypes between healthy human individuals. Germline V lookup: CDR1 WNHNN, CDR2 SYGVQD (reference sequence). Deletions cut 3 bases from V and 6 bases from J, with 12 bases between. This CDR3 has 14 amino acids. Broader study findings: Generation probabilities were higher for clonotypes shared across all four sorted-subset donors than for unshared ones.

Sequencing was performed with immunoSEQ multiplex PCR; in TCRdb, only in-frame clones are kept and a portion is missing. Found here are 1,400,000 or so clones, 98% of them singletons; the top ten hold under 0.45%. The rearrangement links TRBV10-1 to TRBJ1-5; D ambiguous. Sequencing was done on a sample of naive CD4+ T cells sorted from blood. Subset: CD45RA+ positively selected. The sequence derives from a man aged 25 to 40 in good health. The chain's CDR3 is CASSESPWGQPQHF. The DNA of the CDR3 is TGCGCCAGCAGTGAATCTCCTTGGGGTCAGCCCCAGCATTTT.